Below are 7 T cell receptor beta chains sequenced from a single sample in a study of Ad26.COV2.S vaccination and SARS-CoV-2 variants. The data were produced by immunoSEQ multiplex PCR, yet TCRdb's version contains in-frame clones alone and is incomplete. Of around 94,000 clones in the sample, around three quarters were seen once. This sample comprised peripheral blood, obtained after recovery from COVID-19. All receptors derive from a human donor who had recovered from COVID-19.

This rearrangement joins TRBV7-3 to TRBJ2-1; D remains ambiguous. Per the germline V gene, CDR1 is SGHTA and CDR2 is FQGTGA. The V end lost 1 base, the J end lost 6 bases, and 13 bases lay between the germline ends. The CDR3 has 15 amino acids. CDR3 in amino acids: CASSLIAGTRNEQFF. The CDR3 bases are TGTGCCAGCAGCTTAATCGCCGGAACTCGCAATGAGCAGTTCTTC.

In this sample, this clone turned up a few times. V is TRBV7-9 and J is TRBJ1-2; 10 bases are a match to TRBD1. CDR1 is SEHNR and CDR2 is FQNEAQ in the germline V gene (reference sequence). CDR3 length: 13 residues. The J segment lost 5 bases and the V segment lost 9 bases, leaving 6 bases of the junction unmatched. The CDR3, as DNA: TGTGCCAGTATGGGACAGGGGCATTATGGCTACACCTTC. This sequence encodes CASMGQGHYGYTF.

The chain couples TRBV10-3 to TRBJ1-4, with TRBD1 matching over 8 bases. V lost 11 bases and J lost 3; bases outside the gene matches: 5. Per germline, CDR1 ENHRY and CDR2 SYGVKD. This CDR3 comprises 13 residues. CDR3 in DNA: TGTGCCGCAAACAGGGGGGCTAATGAAAAACTGTTTTTT. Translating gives CAANRGANEKLFF.

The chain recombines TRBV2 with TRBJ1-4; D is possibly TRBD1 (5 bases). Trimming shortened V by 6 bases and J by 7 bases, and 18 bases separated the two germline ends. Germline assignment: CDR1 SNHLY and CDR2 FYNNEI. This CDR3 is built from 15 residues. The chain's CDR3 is CASSDQGIRSEKLFF. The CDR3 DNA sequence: TGTGCCAGCAGCGACCAGGGTATTAGGAGTGAAAAACTGTTTTTT.

CDR3 nucleotide sequence: TGTGCCAGCAGTTACAGGGTGCATAATTCACCCCTCCACTTT. This gives the protein CASSYRVHNSPLHF. This chain uses TRBV27 with TRBJ1-6; the D gene is possibly TRBD1 (6 bases). Trimming removed 4 bases at V and 5 bases at J, with 9 bases between. The germline CDR1 and CDR2 sequences are MNHEY and SMNVEV (reference sequence). The CDR3 is 14 amino acids.

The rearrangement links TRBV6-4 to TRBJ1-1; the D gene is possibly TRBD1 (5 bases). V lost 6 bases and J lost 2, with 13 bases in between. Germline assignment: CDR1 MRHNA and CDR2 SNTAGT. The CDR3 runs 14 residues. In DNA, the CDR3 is TGTGCCAGCAGAGACAGCGACATAAACACTGAAGCTTTCTTT. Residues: CASRDSDINTEAFF.

The CDR3 nucleotides are TGTGCCAGCAGTGAACGCCTCCAGCCCCAGCATTTT. It yields the protein CASSERLQPQHF. This rearrangement joins TRBV2 to TRBJ1-5; no reliable D call. The germline V gene encodes CDR1 SNHLY and CDR2 FYNNEI. V was clipped by 2 bases and J by 7 bases, with 6 bases between them. The CDR3 runs 12 residues.